This TCR beta chain was observed in a study of response to subunit inactivated influenza vaccine (dated by TCRdb to about 2018). A note on the overall study: To follow how T cells responded to a trivalent subunit inactivated influenza vaccine, the researchers relied on deep quantitative profiling of the T cell receptor repertoire.

Receptor amplification or capture employed RT-PCR. The sequencing machine was an Illumina HiSeq 2500. TCRdb redid the processing of the public reads, applying fastp at Q25 and MiXCR, and retained in-frame beta chains. Each entry is one CDR3 protein sequence, shown with its most common DNA and genes. The sample data list 400,000 to 550,000 distinct CDR3 sequences, and around 25% of these were observed just once. The ten top clones hold under 2.5% of the sample. General conclusions and limits of the study: According to the authors, only a limited number of new T cells may be recruited by each seasonal influenza vaccination.

Regarding this clonotype: Its antigen has not been determined. Base qualities are not recorded, but no much larger clone differs from it by a single base.

In the germline V gene, CDR1 corresponds to SNHLY and CDR2 to FYNNEI. The CDR3 covers 15 residues, taking in both the cysteine and the phenylalanine. Only the CDR3 region is kept as DNA, spanning 45 bases read in frame from base 1. Germline trimming amounts to 7 bases on V and 1 base on J, with 9 as the count of junction bases outside the gene matches. The clonotype originates from a man aged 50 or older who received an inactivated influenza vaccine. Donor details come from another sample of the same person, matched by shared clones. The chain joins TRBV2 to TRBJ2-7; 8 of the junction bases match TRBD2. Sequenced here: CD4+ T cells sorted from PBMCs, sampled around 5 days after vaccination. The DNA sequence is TGTGCCAGCATGACAGGCGGGGGGCTTTCCTACGAGCAGTACTTC. Protein translation: CASMTGGGLSYEQYF.